Listed below are T cell receptor beta chains from one sample, sequenced in a study of blood T cell repertoires in COVID-19. Method: immunoSEQ multiplex PCR; TCRdb's copy keeps in-frame clones and lacks some. The data show approximately 47,000 clones, with 90% seen just once and around a fifth held by the top ten. Sequencing used peripheral blood. The receptors were sampled from a man between 65 and 79 years old with active COVID-19. CDR3s include the opening cysteine and the closing phenylalanine or tryptophan. Each record gives: V gene, D gene, clone size, J gene, CDR3 protein, CDR3 DNA. D genes are given only for firm matches. Size values are once, few and many counts, or a class for expanded clones, and some rows have none.

TRBV24-1	TRBD1	-	TRBJ1-2	CATSDSGTEAYGYTF	TGTGCCACCAGTGATTCCGGGACAGAGGCCTATGGCTACACCTTC
TRBV7-9	TRBD2	-	TRBJ2-3	CASSSGLAGNTDTQYF	TGTGCCAGCAGCTCGGGACTAGCGGGTAACACAGATACGCAGTATTTT
TRBV21-1	-	-	TRBJ1-1	CASSAMTATEAFF	TGTGCCAGCAGCGCTATGACAGCGACTGAAGCTTTCTTT
TRBV20-1	-	-	TRBJ2-6	CSASVQAGANVLTF	TGCAGTGCTAGTGTCCAGGCCGGGGCCAACGTCCTGACTTTC
TRBV7-2	TRBD2	-	TRBJ2-2	CASIGAASGVGELFF	TGTGCCAGCATCGGCGCAGCTAGCGGGGTCGGGGAGCTGTTTTTT
TRBV5-5	TRBD1	-	TRBJ1-6	CASSTAGTGASPLHF	TGTGCCAGCAGCACCGCCGGGACAGGGGCTTCACCCCTCCACTTT
TRBV28	TRBD1	-	TRBJ1-4	CASSSRDRGLGNEKLFF	TGTGCCAGCAGCTCGCGGGACAGGGGGCTTGGGAATGAAAAACTGTTTTTT
TRBV11-2	-	-	TRBJ1-1	CASSSFGTEAFF	TGTGCCAGCAGCTCTTTCGGGACTGAAGCTTTCTTT
TRBV28	-	-	TRBJ2-7	CASIRWTPYPEQYF	TGTGCCAGCATTCGCTGGACACCCTATCCCGAGCAGTACTTC
TRBV30	-	-	TRBJ1-6	CAWSVQPFNSPLHF	TGTGCCTGGAGTGTACAACCCTTTAATTCACCCCTCCACTTT
TRBV5-1	-	-	TRBJ2-1	CASRAGSDEQFF	TGCGCCAGTCGAGCCGGGAGCGACGAGCAGTTCTTC
TRBV28	TRBD2	-	TRBJ2-7	CASTGSGSSYEQYF	TGTGCCAGCACCGGTAGCGGGAGCTCCTACGAGCAGTACTTC
TRBV7-9	TRBD2	-	TRBJ2-2	CASSPTRLAGVTGELFF	TGTGCCAGCAGCCCGACCCGACTAGCGGGAGTAACCGGGGAGCTGTTTTTT
TRBV28	TRBD2	-	TRBJ2-3	CASLEGLAGNTQYF	TGTGCCAGCCTTGAGGGACTAGCGGGGAATACGCAGTATTTT
TRBV28	TRBD2	once	TRBJ2-7	CASSSPSGSYREQYF	TGTGCCAGCAGTTCCCCTAGCGGGAGTTATCGCGAGCAGTACTTC
TRBV5-1	-	-	TRBJ1-1	CASNLGRGVMNTEAFF	TGCGCCAGCAACTTAGGACGGGGGGTAATGAACACTGAAGCTTTCTTT
TRBV28	-	-	TRBJ1-1	CASSPLTGNTEAFF	TGTGCCAGCAGCCCCCTTACGGGGAACACTGAAGCTTTCTTT
TRBV7-2	TRBD2	-	TRBJ2-1	CASSPRWGRDEQFF	TGTGCCAGCAGCCCCCGCTGGGGGAGGGATGAGCAGTTCTTC
TRBV11-1	-	-	TRBJ2-1	CASSSVAVSEEQFF	TGTGCCAGCAGCTCCGTAGCGGTCTCCGAAGAGCAGTTCTTC
TRBV5-1	-	-	TRBJ2-3	CASSLGGDSRTDTQYF	TGCGCCAGCAGCTTGGGAGGGGACTCTCGCACAGATACGCAGTATTTT
TRBV5-1	TRBD2	-	TRBJ2-5	CASSPQRGGRETQYF	TGCGCCAGCAGCCCCCAGCGGGGGGGCCGTGAGACCCAGTACTTC
TRBV9	-	few	TRBJ2-3	CASSVAHSTDTQYF	TGTGCCAGCAGCGTAGCCCATAGCACAGATACGCAGTATTTT
TRBV28	-	-	TRBJ2-5	CASSEIAQETQYF	TGTGCCAGCAGCGAAATAGCCCAAGAGACCCAGTACTTC
TRBV28	-	-	TRBJ2-1	CASSPPAGAGSYNEQFF	TGTGCCAGCAGTCCACCCGCAGGGGCGGGTTCCTACAATGAGCAGTTCTTC
TRBV7-2	-	-	TRBJ1-4	CASSSTGVGEKLFF	TGTGCCAGCAGCTCCACAGGAGTTGGTGAAAAACTGTTTTTT
TRBV7-9	-	-	TRBJ2-4	CASSQVAPAAKNIQYF	TGTGCCAGCAGCCAAGTGGCACCTGCAGCCAAAAACATTCAGTACTTC
TRBV15	TRBD2	few	TRBJ2-1	CATSRGAGGQYNEQFF	TGTGCCACCAGCAGAGGGGCGGGAGGGCAATACAATGAGCAGTTCTTC
TRBV4-1	TRBD1	-	TRBJ2-3	CASSRQPGQSTDTQYF	TGCGCCAGCAGTCGGCAACCGGGACAGAGCACAGATACGCAGTATTTT
TRBV7-9	-	-	TRBJ1-1	CASSLSGLNTEAFF	TGTGCCAGCAGCCTCTCAGGGTTGAACACTGAAGCTTTCTTT
TRBV9	-	-	TRBJ2-1	CASSVVGASYNEQFF	TGTGCCAGCAGCGTAGTAGGGGCCTCCTACAATGAGCAGTTCTTC
TRBV2	-	-	TRBJ1-4	CASSWTETNEKLFF	TGTGCCAGCAGCTGGACAGAAACTAATGAAAAACTGTTTTTT
TRBV19	TRBD2	-	TRBJ2-1	CASRRTSGASYNEQFF	TGTGCCAGTAGGCGGACTAGCGGGGCCTCCTACAATGAGCAGTTCTTC
TRBV30	TRBD1	-	TRBJ2-2	CAFLRDSVGELFF	TGTGCCTTCCTCCGGGACAGCGTCGGGGAGCTGTTTTTT
TRBV7-2	TRBD2	-	TRBJ2-1	CASSLDSGTRGWEQFF	TGTGCCAGCAGCTTAGATAGCGGGACACGTGGATGGGAGCAGTTCTTC
TRBV14	TRBD2	-	TRBJ2-5	CASSQERTGEGETQYF	TGTGCCAGCAGCCAAGAAAGGACGGGGGAGGGTGAGACCCAGTACTTC
TRBV5-4	TRBD1	-	TRBJ2-7	CASSYQPGQDEFVYEQYF	TGTGCCAGCAGCTACCAACCGGGACAGGACGAGTTCGTGTACGAGCAGTACTTC
TRBV30	-	-	TRBJ1-6	CAWIPGHYPYNSPLHF	TGTGCCTGGATCCCGGGACACTACCCTTATAATTCACCCCTCCACTTT
TRBV7-9	-	-	TRBJ1-3	CASSLQKLQVLSGNTIYF	TGTGCCAGCAGTTTACAAAAGCTCCAAGTGCTCTCTGGAAACACCATATATTTT
TRBV18	TRBD2	once	TRBJ2-5	CASSPSSGRLETQYF	TGTGCCAGCTCACCAAGTAGCGGGAGGTTAGAGACCCAGTACTTC
TRBV9	TRBD1	-	TRBJ2-1	CASSHTNDRGGNEQFF	TGTGCCAGCAGCCACACCAATGACAGGGGGGGTAATGAGCAGTTCTTC
TRBV11-2	TRBD1	-	TRBJ1-1	CASRDRGAGNTEAFF	TGTGCCAGCAGGGACAGGGGCGCCGGGAACACTGAAGCTTTCTTT
TRBV7-9	-	-	TRBJ1-6	CASSLAGLNSPLHF	TGTGCCAGCAGCTTGGCAGGGTTGAATTCACCCCTCCACTTT
TRBV6-5	TRBD1	-	TRBJ1-1	CASSRTGGSAEAFF	TGTGCCAGCAGTCGAACAGGGGGCAGCGCTGAAGCTTTCTTT
TRBV11-2	TRBD2	few	TRBJ2-2	CASSPQLAGDTGELFF	TGTGCCAGCAGCCCTCAACTAGCGGGAGACACCGGGGAGCTGTTTTTT
TRBV7-9	-	-	TRBJ1-2	CASSLGTPLNYGYTF	TGTGCCAGCAGCTTAGGGACACCTCTTAACTATGGCTACACCTTC
TRBV11-2	-	-	TRBJ2-3	CASSLDLRPRTDTQYF	TGTGCCAGCAGCTTAGATCTGCGGCCTCGCACAGATACGCAGTATTTT